Below are 27 T cell receptor beta chains sequenced from a single sample in a study of T cell changes during pregnancy in multiple sclerosis. Profiling relied on immunoSEQ multiplex PCR, and the TCRdb table lists in-frame clones only, not all of them. Counted here are roughly 110,000 clones, 80% to 95% occurring once; the ten biggest clones make up around 1.5%. This specimen consisted of peripheral blood, obtained after pregnancy. These receptors all come from a female donor with multiple sclerosis, enrolled in a pregnancy study.

This clone was found once. The V call is TRBV7-9, the J call TRBJ2-7, with 13 bases fitting TRBD2. The CDR3 runs to 16 residues. Germline lookup yields CDR1 SEHNR and CDR2 FQNEAQ (reference sequence). Germline trimming cut 2 bases from V and 11 bases from J; bases unmatched to any gene: 12. The CDR3 DNA sequence: TGTGCCAGCAGCTTAACCCTACTAGCGGGAGGGCCGGTCGAGTACTTC. Its translation: CASSLTLLAGGPVEYF.

The J gene is TRBJ2-5, the V gene TRBV15; 11 nucleotides match TRBD2. Germline assignment: CDR1 LNHNV and CDR2 YYDKDF (reference sequence). J gave up 0 bases and V 0 bases, and 6 bases lay outside the gene matches. This CDR3 spans 18 amino acids. CDR3 residues: CATSREGLAGGYQETQYF. CDR3 DNA: TGTGCCACCAGCAGAGAGGGCCTAGCGGGGGGATACCAAGAGACCCAGTACTTC.

The chain combines TRBV30 with TRBJ2-5; 7 nucleotides agree with TRBD2. The CDR3 consists of 16 residues. From germline, CDR1 is GTSNPN and CDR2 SVGIG (reference sequence). V was pared by 5 bases and J by 4 bases, with 16 bases of the junction left unmatched. The CDR3 spells CAWVKLAHIPTETQYF. The CDR3 region has the DNA TGTGCCTGGGTAAAACTAGCGCATATTCCCACAGAGACCCAGTACTTC.

The chain employs TRBV5-4 and TRBJ2-6, with D tentatively TRBD1 (6 bases). Trimming left V 4 bases short and J 2 bases short, with 10 bases between. In germline, CDR1 is SGHNT, CDR2 YYREEE (reference sequence). The CDR3 extends over 15 amino acids. The CDR3 DNA sequence: TGTGCCAGCAGCAAACAGGGACCTGGGGCCAACGTCCTGACTTTC. Protein: CASSKQGPGANVLTF.

The chain joins TRBV6-1 to TRBJ1-2; D may be TRBD1 (6 bases). The CDR3 has 13 residues. CDR1 and CDR2 (germline): MNHNS, SASEGT. Trimming left V 3 bases short and J 8 bases short, with 13 bases between. The DNA of the CDR3 is TGTGCCAGCAGTGACTGGCAGGGGAACGGCTACACCTTC. It yields the protein CASSDWQGNGYTF.

The gene calls are TRBV11-2 and TRBJ2-7, with TRBD2 matching over 10 bases. Trimming cost V 0 bases and J 6 bases; bases outside gene matches: 2. Germline CDR1 SGHAT, CDR2 FQNNGV. This CDR3 is built from 14 residues. The CDR3 spells CASSLELAGPEQYF. In DNA, the CDR3 is TGTGCCAGCAGCTTAGAACTAGCGGGACCCGAGCAGTACTTC.

The chain recombines TRBV11-2 with TRBJ2-7; TRBD2 is a possible D gene (5 bases). Trimming pared 3 bases from V and 2 bases from J, leaving 11 bases between. In germline, CDR1 is SGHAT, CDR2 FQNNGV. This CDR3 has 14 residues. In nucleotides, the CDR3 is TGTGCCAGCAGCTTTGCAGCGGACGCCTACGAGCAGTACTTC. Protein sequence: CASSFAADAYEQYF.

CDR3 in amino acids: CASSLVGQGVQPQHF. CDR3 in DNA: TGTGCCAGCAGCTTAGTGGGTCAGGGTGTCCAGCCCCAGCATTTT. The chain recombines TRBV7-2 with TRBJ1-5, with D possibly being TRBD1 (5 bases). The CDR3 covers 15 residues. V was pared by 1 base and J by 7 bases, with 14 bases between. Germline lookup yields CDR1 SGHTA and CDR2 FQGNSA.

The V and J genes are TRBV2 and TRBJ2-4; D remains ambiguous. The germline V gene encodes CDR1 SNHLY and CDR2 FYNNEI. The CDR3 runs 13 residues. Trimming cost V 2 bases and J 0 bases, with 2 bases left between them. CDR3 sequence: CASSELAKNIQYF. The CDR3 region has the DNA TGTGCCAGCAGTGAACTAGCCAAAAACATTCAGTACTTC.

This clone showed up just once. The chain is built from TRBV7-2 and TRBJ2-3; unclear D gene. The CDR3 spans 11 residues. V gave up 6 bases and J gave up 7 bases, with 8 bases separating them. Per the germline V gene, CDR1 is SGHTA and CDR2 is FQGNSA. The CDR3 spells CASSSSYTQYF. The CDR3 coding sequence is TGTGCCAGCAGTTCCAGTTATACGCAGTATTTT.

The genes are TRBV7-6 and TRBJ1-2, with TRBD1 matching 7 bases. The CDR3 has 13 residues. After removal of 6 bases from V and 8 bases from J, the junction contained 9 bases not matched to a gene. Germline V gene sequence: CDR1 SGHVS, CDR2 FNYEAQ. In nucleotides, the CDR3 is TGTGCCAGCAGTCCGAGACAGGGAGAAGGCTACACCTTC. Translating gives CASSPRQGEGYTF.

V usage is TRBV5-4 and J usage is TRBJ1-2, with D perhaps matching TRBD1 (6 bases). The CDR3 is 16 amino acids. V was pared by 3 bases and J by 4 bases, with 19 bases between. The germline V gene has CDR1 SGHNT and CDR2 YYREEE (reference sequence). The CDR3 region has the DNA TGTGCCAGCAGCTCGTACCAATCCAGGGGAAGCTATGGCTACACCTTC. Its protein product is CASSSYQSRGSYGYTF.

The rearrangement links TRBV10-2 to TRBJ1-4; 7 bases fit TRBD1. This CDR3 region has 15 residues. CDR1 and CDR2 from the germline V gene are WSHSY and SAAADI. V was clipped by 7 bases and J by 7 bases; unmatched bases: 12. DNA of the CDR3: TGCGCCAGCACCAACGCTGGAGGGGGCGGTGAAAAACTGTTTTTT. Translated: CASTNAGGGGEKLFF.

This chain links TRBV6-1 with TRBJ2-7; D is possibly TRBD2 (6 bases). V lost 10 bases and J 5 bases, leaving 18 bases between the germline ends. Germline-derived CDR1 and CDR2 are MNHNS and SASEGT. This CDR3 contains 13 residues. CDR3 nucleotide sequence: TGTGCCACGAACGGGGGAGCGTTGGACGAGCAGTACTTC. This encodes CATNGGALDEQYF.

This clone was seen just once. The chain couples TRBV28 to TRBJ2-5; D is undetermined. The CDR3 totals 15 residues. The germline V and J ends were trimmed by 4 bases and 1 base, with 13 bases remaining between them. CDR1 is MDHEN and CDR2 is SYDVKM in the germline V gene. The CDR3 coding sequence is TGTGCCAGCAGTTCCTCGACACAGCCCCAAGAGACCCAGTACTTC. Protein: CASSSSTQPQETQYF.

The rearrangement uses TRBV7-9 and TRBJ2-1; 12 bases are a match to TRBD2. This CDR3 is 17 amino acids long. V shed 0 bases, J shed 3 bases, and the junction held 3 bases outside the gene matches. The germline CDR1 and CDR2 sequences are SEHNR and FQNEAQ (reference sequence). CDR3 DNA sequence: TGTGCCAGCAGCTTAGCAAGACTAGCGGGAGTCTACAATGAGCAGTTCTTC. It specifies CASSLARLAGVYNEQFF.

The chain uses TRBV6-1 and TRBJ2-3; 9 bases match TRBD2. CDR3 length: 15 residues. The V gene end was trimmed by 3 bases and the J gene end by 9 bases; junction bases not matched to a gene: 10. Germline CDR1 and CDR2: MNHNS and SASEGT. CDR3: CASSDRAGGAGTQYF. The CDR3 nucleotides are TGTGCCAGCAGTGATAGGGCGGGGGGGGCAGGGACGCAGTATTTT.

The rearrangement uses TRBV7-9 and TRBJ2-7; tentative D call: TRBD1 (6 bases). The germline V gene encodes CDR1 SEHNR and CDR2 FQNEAQ (reference sequence). This CDR3 comprises 12 residues. Trimming pared 3 bases from V and 4 bases from J, leaving 7 bases between. The CDR3 here is CASSFRGYEQYF. For the CDR3, the DNA is TGTGCCAGCAGCTTCAGGGGTTACGAGCAGTACTTC.

This clone came up a few times. This chain uses TRBV19 with TRBJ1-1; D possibly corresponds to TRBD1 (6 bases). V was trimmed by 6 bases and J by 11 bases, leaving 25 bases between them. CDR1 is LNHDA, CDR2 SQIVND, per germline (reference sequence). The CDR3 contains 15 residues. The DNA for the CDR3 is TGTGCCAGTAGGCCACAAAGACAGGATGTGGATGCTGCTTTCTTT. This codes for CASRPQRQDVDAAFF.

In nucleotides, the CDR3 is TGTGCCAGCAGTTTAACCCGGGGTAGGGAGACCCAGTACTTC. It encodes CASSLTRGRETQYF. The chain couples TRBV27 to TRBJ2-5; perhaps TRBD2 as D (5 bases). Trimming left V 2 bases short and J 5 bases short, with 12 bases between. The germline gives CDR1 MNHEY, CDR2 SMNVEV (reference sequence). This CDR3 spans 14 amino acids.

The rearrangement links TRBV18 to TRBJ1-1, with 8 bases aligning to TRBD1. CDR1 is KGHSH and CDR2 is LQKENI in the germline V gene. J was trimmed by 10 bases and V by 7 bases; bases with no gene match: 11. The CDR3 consists of 13 residues. The CDR3 sequence is CASFATGGGGAFF. CDR3 nucleotides: TGTGCCAGCTTTGCCACAGGGGGAGGGGGAGCTTTCTTT.

The V gene is TRBV9, the J gene TRBJ1-2; the match to TRBD1 covers 9 bases. The CDR3 spans 18 residues. Germline CDR1 reads SGDLS; CDR2 reads YYNGEE. V trimming: 0 bases; J trimming: 1 base; junction bases outside the gene matches: 10. CDR3 coding DNA: TGTGCCAGCAGCGTAGGTCCCGGGACAGGGTTAGGTAACTATGGCTACACCTTC. Protein: CASSVGPGTGLGNYGYTF.

This chain joins TRBV5-8 and TRBJ1-2; D ambiguous. CDR1 is SGHTS and CDR2 is YDEGEE in the germline V gene. CDR3 size: 16 residues. V shed 0 bases and J shed 3 bases, with 15 bases lying between them. CDR3 region: CASSLAGWPLDYGYTF. In DNA, the CDR3 is TGTGCCAGCAGCTTGGCGGGGTGGCCCCTCGACTATGGCTACACCTTC.

The chain couples TRBV18 to TRBJ1-3; weak D call: TRBD1 (6 bases). This CDR3 region has 16 residues. V was trimmed by 3 bases and J by 3 bases, leaving 15 bases between them. CDR1 KGHSH and CDR2 LQKENI come from the germline V gene. Here the CDR3 DNA reads TGTGCCAGCTCACCGGATCAGGGGAGTAGTGGAAACACCATATATTTT. Its protein is CASSPDQGSSGNTIYF.

The chain combines TRBV5-4 with TRBJ2-5, with D possibly matching TRBD1 (6 bases). Germline V gene data show CDR1 as SGHNT and CDR2 as YYREEE (reference sequence). This CDR3 has 15 residues. V lost 5 bases and J lost 3, with 17 bases in between. In DNA form, the CDR3 reads TGTGCCAGCAGTTTTGGGGGCCAGCGAAAAGAGACCCAGTACTTC. Protein: CASSFGGQRKETQYF.

The genes are TRBV9 and TRBJ2-1; 13 positions match TRBD2. Germline V gene sequence: CDR1 SGDLS, CDR2 YYNGEE. The CDR3 consists of 16 residues. Losses at the gene ends were 6 bases for V and 9 bases for J; bases not matched to a gene: 12. Written as DNA, the CDR3 is TGTGCCAGCACCGGGAGGGGGACTAGCGGGATAGTTGAGCAGTTCTTC. Its translation: CASTGRGTSGIVEQFF.

The chain has TRBV2 and TRBJ1-2; the D is unclear. Per the germline V gene, CDR1 is SNHLY and CDR2 is FYNNEI. This CDR3 spans 14 amino acids. With 2 bases removed from V and 2 bases from J, the gap between germline ends came to 9 bases. CDR3 protein: CASSELSGNYGYTF. DNA for the CDR3: TGTGCCAGCAGTGAATTATCGGGAAACTATGGCTACACCTTC.